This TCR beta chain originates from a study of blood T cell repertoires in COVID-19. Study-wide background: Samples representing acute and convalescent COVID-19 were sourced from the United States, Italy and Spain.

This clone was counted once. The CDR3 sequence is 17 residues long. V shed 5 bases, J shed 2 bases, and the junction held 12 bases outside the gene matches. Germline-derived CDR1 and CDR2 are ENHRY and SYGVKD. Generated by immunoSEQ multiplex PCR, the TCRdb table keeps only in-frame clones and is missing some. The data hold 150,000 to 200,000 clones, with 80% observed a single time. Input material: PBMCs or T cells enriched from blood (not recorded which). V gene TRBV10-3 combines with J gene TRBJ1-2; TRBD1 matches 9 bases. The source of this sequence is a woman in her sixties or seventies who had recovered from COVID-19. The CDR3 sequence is CAISRKPNRGLNYGYTF. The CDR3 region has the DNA TGTGCCATCAGTCGAAAACCCAACAGGGGGCTCAACTATGGCTACACCTTC.